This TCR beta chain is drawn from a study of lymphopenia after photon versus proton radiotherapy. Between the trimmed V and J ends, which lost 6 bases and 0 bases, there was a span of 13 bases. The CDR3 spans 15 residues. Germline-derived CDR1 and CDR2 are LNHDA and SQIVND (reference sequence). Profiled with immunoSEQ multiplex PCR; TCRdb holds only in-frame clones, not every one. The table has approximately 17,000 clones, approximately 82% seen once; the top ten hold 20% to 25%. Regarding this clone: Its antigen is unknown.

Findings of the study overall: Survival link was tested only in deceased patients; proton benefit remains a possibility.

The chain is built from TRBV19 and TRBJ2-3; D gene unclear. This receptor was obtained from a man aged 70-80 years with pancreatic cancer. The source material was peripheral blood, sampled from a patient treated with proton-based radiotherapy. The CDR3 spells CASRFTAASTDTQYF. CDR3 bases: TGTGCCAGTAGATTTACGGCGGCTAGCACAGATACGCAGTATTTT.